This T cell receptor (beta chain) appears in the sequencing data of a study of cytomegalovirus exposure and HLA in healthy donors. Study in general: Previous work identified 95 million to 120 million unique TCR beta sequences from roughly 180 million T cells.

Primers included in the PCR were 60 Vbeta and 13 Jbeta primers. Method: immunoSEQ multiplex PCR; TCRdb's copy keeps in-frame clones and lacks some. The profile covers about 150,000 clones, with around 84% appearing a single time and about 2.4% taken by the ten largest. Study observations and caveats: A later analysis found most CMV-associated TCR beta chains apparently HLA-restricted. In a later analysis, a missense DCLRE1C variant was linked to TCR beta V- and J-gene trimming.

Trimming took 3 bases from V and 7 from J, leaving 10 bases between them. Germline values: CDR1 SGHTA, CDR2 FQGNSA. The CDR3 contains 13 residues. Turning to this clone: Its antigen is not identified.

The genes are TRBV7-2 and TRBJ2-1; no clear D. Material: PBMCs. The receptor comes from a woman under 30 in good health and CMV-seronegative. The CDR3 sequence is CASSLATWNEQFF. The CDR3 nucleotides are TGTGCCAGCAGCTTGGCGACTTGGAATGAGCAGTTCTTC.